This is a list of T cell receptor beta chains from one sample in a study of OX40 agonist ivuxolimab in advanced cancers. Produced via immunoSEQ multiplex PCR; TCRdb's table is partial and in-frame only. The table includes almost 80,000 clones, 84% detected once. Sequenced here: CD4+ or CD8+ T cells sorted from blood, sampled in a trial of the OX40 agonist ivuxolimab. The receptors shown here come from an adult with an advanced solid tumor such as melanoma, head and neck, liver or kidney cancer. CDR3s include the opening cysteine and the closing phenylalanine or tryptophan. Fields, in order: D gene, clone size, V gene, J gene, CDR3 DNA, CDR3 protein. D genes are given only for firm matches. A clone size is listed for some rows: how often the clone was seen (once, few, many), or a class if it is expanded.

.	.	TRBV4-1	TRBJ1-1	TGCGCCAGCAGCCACCGGGTCGAGCGTAGCACTGAAGCTTTCTTT	CASSHRVERSTEAFF
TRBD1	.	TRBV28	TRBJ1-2	TGTGCCAGCAGTTTAGGGACAGTCACTGGCTACACCTTC	CASSLGTVTGYTF
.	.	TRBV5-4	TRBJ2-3	TGTGCCAGCAGCTGGTCCGGGCCAGATACGCAGTATTTT	CASSWSGPDTQYF
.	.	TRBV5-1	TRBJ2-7	TGCGCCAGCAGCAGCCTGGCAGGGTGGCCAGGGACCCACGAGCAGTACTTC	CASSSLAGWPGTHEQYF
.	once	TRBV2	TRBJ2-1	TGTGCCAGCAGTGGGGACTACAATGAGCAGTTCTTC	CASSGDYNEQFF
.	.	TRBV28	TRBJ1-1	TGTGCCAGCAGTTTGGGCCTCGGGGCGAGGGCTTTCTTT	CASSLGLGARAFF
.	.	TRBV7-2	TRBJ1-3	TGTGCCAGCAGCTGGGGACTTTGGACTGGAAACACCATATATTTT	CASSWGLWTGNTIYF
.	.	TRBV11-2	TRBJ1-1	TGTGCCAGCACCCTTCCCCGCCAGGGCGGGGGCACTGAAGCTTTCTTT	CASTLPRQGGGTEAFF
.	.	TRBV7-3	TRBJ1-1	TGTGCCAGCAGTAACAGGGATGGAACTGAAGCTTTCTTT	CASSNRDGTEAFF
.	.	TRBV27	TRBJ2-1	TGTGCCAGCAGTTTAAGGAGACTAGGGTACAATGAGCAGTTCTTC	CASSLRRLGYNEQFF
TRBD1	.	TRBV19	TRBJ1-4	TGTGCCAGTAGGGACAGGGGGCATAGTGAAAAACTGTTTTTT	CASRDRGHSEKLFF
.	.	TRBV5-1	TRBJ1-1	TGCGCCAGCAGCTTGGGTGGGGGGAACACTGAAGCTTTCTTT	CASSLGGGNTEAFF
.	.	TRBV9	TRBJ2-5	TGTGCCAGCAGCCCCAGAGGAGGGCAAGAGACCCAGTACTTC	CASSPRGGQETQYF
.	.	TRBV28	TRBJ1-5	TGTGCCAGCAGTTTAAGCAGGCATAGCAATCAGCCCCAGCATTTT	CASSLSRHSNQPQHF
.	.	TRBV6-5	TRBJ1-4	TGTGCCAGCAGTTATAACCTGAATGAAAAACTGTTTTTT	CASSYNLNEKLFF
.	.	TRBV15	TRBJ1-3	TGTGCCACCAGCAGAGAGTTGTACCCCGGAAACACCATATATTTT	CATSRELYPGNTIYF
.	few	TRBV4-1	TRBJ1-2	TGCGCCAGCAGCCATAATCGGGACGGGAACTATGGCTACACCTTC	CASSHNRDGNYGYTF
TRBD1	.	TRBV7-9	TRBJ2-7	TGTGCCAGCAGCTCGGACAGGGCCAACTCCTACGAGCAGTACTTC	CASSSDRANSYEQYF
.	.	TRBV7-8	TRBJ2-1	TGTGCCAGCAGCTTTCAGGGTTACAATGAGCAGTTCTTC	CASSFQGYNEQFF
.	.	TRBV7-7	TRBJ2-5	TGTGCCAGCAGCAGTGGGGCTATCCAAGAGACCCAGTACTTC	CASSSGAIQETQYF
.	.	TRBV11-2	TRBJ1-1	TGTGCCAGCAGCTTAGACCTGCGTGGAACTGAAGCTTTCTTT	CASSLDLRGTEAFF
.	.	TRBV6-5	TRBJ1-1	TGTGCCAGCAAAGGAGGGAGGATGAACACTGAAGCTTTCTTT	CASKGGRMNTEAFF
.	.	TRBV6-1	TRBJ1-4	TGTGCCAGCAGTGTTTTCAGGGAAGGTGAAAAACTGTTTTTT	CASSVFREGEKLFF
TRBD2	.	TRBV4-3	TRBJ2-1	TGCGCCAGCAGCCTCACGGGAGGGGGGCAGGGTGAGCAGTTCTTC	CASSLTGGGQGEQFF
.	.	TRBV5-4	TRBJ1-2	TGTGCCAGCAGCTTGGTTGACAGCCCTGGCTACACCTTC	CASSLVDSPGYTF
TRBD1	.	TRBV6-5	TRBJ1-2	TGTGCCAGCAGTTACCAAAACAGGGGGCAGGGCTACACCTTC	CASSYQNRGQGYTF
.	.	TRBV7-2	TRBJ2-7	TGTGCCAGCAGCCACTCCGGGACGCCGGGACTCTCCTACGAGCAGTACTTC	CASSHSGTPGLSYEQYF
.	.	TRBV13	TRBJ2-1	TGTGCCAGCAGCTTTATTAGCCGGGGAGGTGGCAATGAGCAGTTCTTC	CASSFISRGGGNEQFF
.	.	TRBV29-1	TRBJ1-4	TGCAGCGCGGCCTATAATGAAAAACTGTTTTTT	CSAAYNEKLFF
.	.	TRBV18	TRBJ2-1	TGTGCCAGCTCCCCAACAGTTTACAATGAGCAGTTCTTC	CASSPTVYNEQFF
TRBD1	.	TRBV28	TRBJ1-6	TGTGCCAGCATCCAGGGGGCGGGTAATTCACCCCTCCACTTT	CASIQGAGNSPLHF
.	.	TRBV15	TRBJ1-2	TGTGCCACCAGCAGAGAAGGGGGAATGAGCTATGGCTACACCTTC	CATSREGGMSYGYTF
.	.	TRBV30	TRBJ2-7	TGTGCCTGGAGTCCTGGAGAAACCTACGAGCAGTACTTC	CAWSPGETYEQYF
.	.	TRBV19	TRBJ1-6	TGTGCCAGTAGTATTTGGGGGGACCATTCACCCCTCCACTTT	CASSIWGDHSPLHF
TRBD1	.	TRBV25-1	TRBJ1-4	TGTGCCAGCAGCCGGACAGGGGGCGGTGAAAAACTGTTTTTT	CASSRTGGGEKLFF
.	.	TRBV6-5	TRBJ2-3	TGTGCCAGCAGGCCGGACAGTATAGATACGCAGTATTTT	CASRPDSIDTQYF
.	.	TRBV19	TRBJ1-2	TGTGCCAGTAGTATTCGACAGACTAATAACTATGGCTACACCTTC	CASSIRQTNNYGYTF
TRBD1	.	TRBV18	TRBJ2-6	TGTGCCAGCTCATCACTACGCGCACGGGACAGGGTGACTGGGGCCAACGTCCTGACTTTC	CASSSLRARDRVTGANVLTF
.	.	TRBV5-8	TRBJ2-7	TGTGCCAGCAGCTTGGCTGTTAGAGTCGAGTTC	CASSLAVRVEF
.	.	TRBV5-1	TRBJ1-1	TGCGCCAGCAGCTTCCCGGGCCGTGGGGACACTGAAGCTTTCTTT	CASSFPGRGDTEAFF
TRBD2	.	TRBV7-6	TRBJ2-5	TGTGCCAGCAGCCTACCGGGCGGGAGATCTGAGACCCAGTACTTC	CASSLPGGRSETQYF
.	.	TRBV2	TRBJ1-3	TGTGCCAGCAGTTCTCAGGGTGCAACTGGAAACACCATATATTTT	CASSSQGATGNTIYF
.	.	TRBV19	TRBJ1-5	TGTGCCAGTAGACTGACCACGGGACGGATTAGCAATCAGCCCCAGCATTTT	CASRLTTGRISNQPQHF
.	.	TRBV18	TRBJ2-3	TGTGCCAGCTCACCACCGTGGGGGAGGGATACGCAGTATTTT	CASSPPWGRDTQYF
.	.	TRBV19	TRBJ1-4	TGTGCCAGTCTCGAGCAACCAGAAAAACTGTTTTTT	CASLEQPEKLFF
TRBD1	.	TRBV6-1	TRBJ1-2	TGTGCCAGCAGGGGGGAAAGCAGGGGGATCTATGGCTACACCTTC	CASRGESRGIYGYTF
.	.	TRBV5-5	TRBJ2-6	TGTGCCAGCAGCTTGACGCAACCAGGGTTCGGGGCCAACGTCCTGACTTTC	CASSLTQPGFGANVLTF
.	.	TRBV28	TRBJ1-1	TGTGCCAGCAGTTTAAGGGTGATGAACACTGAAGCTTTCTTT	CASSLRVMNTEAFF
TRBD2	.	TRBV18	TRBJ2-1	TGTGCCAGCTCCCGTTCTAGCGGAAACTCCTACAATGAGCAGTTCTTC	CASSRSSGNSYNEQFF
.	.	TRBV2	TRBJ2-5	TGTGCCAGCAGTCCGACGACGGTCCAAGAGACCCAGTACTTC	CASSPTTVQETQYF
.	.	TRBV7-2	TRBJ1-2	TGTGCCAGCAGTCCCGACAAGAACTATGGCTACACCTTC	CASSPDKNYGYTF
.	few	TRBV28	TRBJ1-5	TGTGCCAGCAGTAACACTGGACAGTTCCGCAATCAGCCCCAGCATTTT	CASSNTGQFRNQPQHF
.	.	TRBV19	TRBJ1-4	TGTGCCAGTAGTACCAACAGATACCCAACTAATGAAAAACTGTTTTTT	CASSTNRYPTNEKLFF
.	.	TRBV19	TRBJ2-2	TGTGCCAGTAGGGCCGTCGGGGGGCCCAGCACCGGGGAGCTGTTTTTT	CASRAVGGPSTGELFF
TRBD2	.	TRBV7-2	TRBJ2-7	TGTGCCAGCAAAGTCAACGGACTAGCGGGAGTGGCCGAGCAGTACTTC	CASKVNGLAGVAEQYF
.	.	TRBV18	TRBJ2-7	TGTGCCAGCTCACCACATGAACAGGGAGCCTACGAGCAGTACTTC	CASSPHEQGAYEQYF